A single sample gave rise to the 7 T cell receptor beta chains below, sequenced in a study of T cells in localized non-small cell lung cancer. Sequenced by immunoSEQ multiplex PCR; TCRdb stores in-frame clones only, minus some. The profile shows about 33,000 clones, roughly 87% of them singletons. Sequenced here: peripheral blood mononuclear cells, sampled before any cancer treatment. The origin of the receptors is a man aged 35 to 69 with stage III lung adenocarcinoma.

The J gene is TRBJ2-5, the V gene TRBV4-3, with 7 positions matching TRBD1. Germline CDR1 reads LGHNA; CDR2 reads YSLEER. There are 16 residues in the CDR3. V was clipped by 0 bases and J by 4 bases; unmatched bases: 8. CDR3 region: CASSQDDRTGGETQYF. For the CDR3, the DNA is TGCGCCAGCAGCCAAGATGACCGGACAGGAGGAGAGACCCAGTACTTC.

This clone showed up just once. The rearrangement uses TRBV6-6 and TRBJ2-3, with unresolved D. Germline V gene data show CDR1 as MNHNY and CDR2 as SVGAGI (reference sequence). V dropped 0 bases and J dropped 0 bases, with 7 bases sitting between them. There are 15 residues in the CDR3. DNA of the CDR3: TGTGCCAGCAGTTACTCTCGGCAGAGCACAGATACGCAGTATTTT. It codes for CASSYSRQSTDTQYF.

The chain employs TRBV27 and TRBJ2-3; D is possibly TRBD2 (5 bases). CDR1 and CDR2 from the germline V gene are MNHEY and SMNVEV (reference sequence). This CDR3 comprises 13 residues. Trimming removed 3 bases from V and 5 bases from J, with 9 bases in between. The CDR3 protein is CASSFRGRDTQYF. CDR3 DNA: TGTGCCAGCAGTTTCCGGGGTAGAGATACGCAGTATTTT.

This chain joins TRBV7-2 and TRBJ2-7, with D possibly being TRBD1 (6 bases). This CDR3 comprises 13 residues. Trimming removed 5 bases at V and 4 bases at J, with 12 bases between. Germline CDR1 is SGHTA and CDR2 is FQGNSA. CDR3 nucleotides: TGTGCCAGCAGCCGGGACATCTGGTACGAGCAGTACTTC. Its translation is CASSRDIWYEQYF.

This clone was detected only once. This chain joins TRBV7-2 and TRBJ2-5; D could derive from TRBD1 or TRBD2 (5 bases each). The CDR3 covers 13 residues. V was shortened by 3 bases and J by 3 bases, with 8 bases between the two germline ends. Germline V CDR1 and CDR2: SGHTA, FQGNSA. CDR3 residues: CASSFRDEETQYF. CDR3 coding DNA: TGTGCCAGCAGCTTTAGGGACGAAGAGACCCAGTACTTC.

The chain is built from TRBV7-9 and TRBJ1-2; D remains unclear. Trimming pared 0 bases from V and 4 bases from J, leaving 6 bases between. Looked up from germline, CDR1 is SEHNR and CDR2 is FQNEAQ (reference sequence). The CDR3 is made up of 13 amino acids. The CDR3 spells CASSLADPYGYTF. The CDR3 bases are TGTGCCAGCAGCTTAGCGGATCCCTATGGCTACACCTTC.

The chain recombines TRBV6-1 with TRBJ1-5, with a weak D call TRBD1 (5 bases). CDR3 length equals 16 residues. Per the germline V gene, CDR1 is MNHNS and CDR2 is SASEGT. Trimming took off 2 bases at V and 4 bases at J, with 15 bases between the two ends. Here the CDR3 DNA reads TGTGCCAGCAGTGAATCGGACACAGTTTTGAATCAGCCCCAGCATTTT. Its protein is CASSESDTVLNQPQHF.